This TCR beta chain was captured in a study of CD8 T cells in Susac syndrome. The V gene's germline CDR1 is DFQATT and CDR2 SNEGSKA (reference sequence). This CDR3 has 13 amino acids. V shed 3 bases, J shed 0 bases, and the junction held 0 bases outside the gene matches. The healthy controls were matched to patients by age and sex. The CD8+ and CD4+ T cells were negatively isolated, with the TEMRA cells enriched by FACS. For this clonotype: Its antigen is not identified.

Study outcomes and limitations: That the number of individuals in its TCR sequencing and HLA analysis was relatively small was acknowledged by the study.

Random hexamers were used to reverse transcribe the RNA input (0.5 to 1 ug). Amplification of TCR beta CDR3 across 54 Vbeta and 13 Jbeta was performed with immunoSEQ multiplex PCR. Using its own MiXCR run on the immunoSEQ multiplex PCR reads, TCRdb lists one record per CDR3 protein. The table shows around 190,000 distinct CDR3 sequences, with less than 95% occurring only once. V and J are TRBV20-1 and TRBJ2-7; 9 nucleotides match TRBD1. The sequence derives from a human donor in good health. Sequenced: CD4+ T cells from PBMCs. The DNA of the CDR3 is TGCAGTGCTAGGACAGGGGGCTCCTACGAGCAGTACTTC. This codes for CSARTGGSYEQYF.